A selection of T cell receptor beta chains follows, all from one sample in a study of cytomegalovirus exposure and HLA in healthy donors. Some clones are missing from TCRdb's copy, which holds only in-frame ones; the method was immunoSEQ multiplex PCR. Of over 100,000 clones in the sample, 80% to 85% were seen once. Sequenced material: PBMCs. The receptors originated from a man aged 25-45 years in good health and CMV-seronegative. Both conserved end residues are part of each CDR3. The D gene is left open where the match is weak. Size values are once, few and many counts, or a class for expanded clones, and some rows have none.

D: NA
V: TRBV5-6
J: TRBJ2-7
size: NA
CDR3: CASSYRDSYPYEQYF
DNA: TGTGCCAGCAGCTATAGAGACTCTTACCCCTACGAGCAGTACTTC

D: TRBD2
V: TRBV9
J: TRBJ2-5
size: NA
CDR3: CASSVVGGGGETQYF
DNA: TGTGCCAGCAGCGTAGTTGGTGGGGGGGGAGAGACCCAGTACTTC

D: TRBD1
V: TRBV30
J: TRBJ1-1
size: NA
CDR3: CAWSPGQVNTEAFF
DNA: TGTGCCTGGAGTCCTGGACAGGTGAACACTGAAGCTTTCTTT

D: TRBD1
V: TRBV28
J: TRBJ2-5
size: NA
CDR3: CASSMHGQGVQETQYF
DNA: TGTGCCAGCAGTATGCACGGGCAGGGGGTTCAAGAGACCCAGTACTTC

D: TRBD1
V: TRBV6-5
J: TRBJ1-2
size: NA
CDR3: CASSLGQNYGYTF
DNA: TGTGCCAGCAGCTTGGGACAGAACTATGGCTACACCTTC

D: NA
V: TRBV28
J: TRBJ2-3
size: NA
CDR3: CASSLTQTDTQYF
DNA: TGTGCCAGCAGTTTAACACAAACAGATACGCAGTATTTT

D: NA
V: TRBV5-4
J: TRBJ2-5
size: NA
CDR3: CASSLDRGGGKETQYF
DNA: TGTGCCAGCAGCTTGGACAGGGGAGGTGGGAAAGAGACCCAGTACTTC

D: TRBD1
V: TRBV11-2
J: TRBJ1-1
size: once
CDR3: CASSRPGGDRGRPEAFF
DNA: TGTGCCAGCAGCCGCCCGGGGGGTGACAGGGGGCGGCCTGAAGCTTTCTTT

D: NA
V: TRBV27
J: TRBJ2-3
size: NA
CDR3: CASSLMAPLVTDTQYF
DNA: TGTGCCAGCAGTTTAATGGCCCCCCTAGTAACAGATACGCAGTATTTT

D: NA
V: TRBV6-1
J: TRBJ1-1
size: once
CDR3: CASSLPNTEAFF
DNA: TGTGCCAGCAGTCTCCCGAACACTGAAGCTTTCTTT

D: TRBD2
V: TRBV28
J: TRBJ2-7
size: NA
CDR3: CASSPGTSGPYEQYF
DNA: TGTGCCAGCAGCCCCGGGACTAGCGGCCCCTACGAGCAGTACTTC

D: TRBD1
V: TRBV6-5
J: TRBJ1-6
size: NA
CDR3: CASRAGQGRNSPLHF
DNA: TGTGCCAGCAGGGCCGGACAGGGGCGGAATTCACCCCTCCACTTT

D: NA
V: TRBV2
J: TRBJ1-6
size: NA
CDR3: CASSASRGTNSPLHF
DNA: TGTGCCAGCAGTGCGTCCAGGGGAACGAATTCACCCCTCCACTTT

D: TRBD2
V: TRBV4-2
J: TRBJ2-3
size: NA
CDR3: CASSQAGASGGANTQYF
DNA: TGTGCCAGCAGCCAAGCTGGGGCTAGCGGGGGGGCAAATACGCAGTATTTT

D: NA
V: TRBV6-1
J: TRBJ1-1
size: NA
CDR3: CASSMDRMNTEAFF
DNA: TGTGCCAGCTCCATGGACAGAATGAACACTGAAGCTTTCTTT

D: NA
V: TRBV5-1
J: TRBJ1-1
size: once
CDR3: CASSGGSGVGTEAFF
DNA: TGCGCCAGCAGCGGGGGGAGTGGGGTCGGCACTGAAGCTTTCTTT

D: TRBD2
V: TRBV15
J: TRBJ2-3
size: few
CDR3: CATSRGVWAGDPSTDTQYF
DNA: TGTGCCACCAGCAGAGGGGTGTGGGCGGGGGACCCTAGCACAGATACGCAGTATTTT

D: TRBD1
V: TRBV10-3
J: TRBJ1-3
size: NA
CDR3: CAISEPSWDRRSGNTIYF
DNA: TGTGCCATCAGTGAGCCGAGCTGGGACAGGCGCTCTGGAAACACCATATATTTT

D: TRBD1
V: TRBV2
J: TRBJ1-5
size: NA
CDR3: CASSVQGAFNQPQHF
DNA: TGTGCCAGCAGCGTACAGGGGGCGTTCAATCAGCCCCAGCATTTT

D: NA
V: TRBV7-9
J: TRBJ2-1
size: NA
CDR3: CASSGGGSNYNEQFF
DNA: TGTGCCAGCAGCGGAGGGGGCTCAAACTACAATGAGCAGTTCTTC

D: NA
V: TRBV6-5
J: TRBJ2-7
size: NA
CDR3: CASSYSDRGYEQYF
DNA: TGTGCCAGCAGTTATTCGGACAGAGGCTACGAGCAGTACTTC

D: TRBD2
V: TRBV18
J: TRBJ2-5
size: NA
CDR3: CASSTSGGASETQYF
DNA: TGTGCCAGCTCAACTAGCGGGGGGGCCTCGGAGACCCAGTACTTC

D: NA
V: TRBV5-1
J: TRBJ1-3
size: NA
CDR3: CASSPLGQNSGNTIYF
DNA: TGCGCCAGCAGCCCACTAGGACAGAACTCTGGAAACACCATATATTTT

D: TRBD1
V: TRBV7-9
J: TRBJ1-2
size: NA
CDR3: CASSSASQGVDYGYTF
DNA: TGTGCCAGCAGCTCAGCCTCACAGGGGGTCGATTATGGCTACACCTTC

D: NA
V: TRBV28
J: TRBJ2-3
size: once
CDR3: CASSSPPGGTDTQYF
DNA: TGTGCCAGCAGTTCCCCCCCGGGGGGCACAGATACGCAGTATTTT